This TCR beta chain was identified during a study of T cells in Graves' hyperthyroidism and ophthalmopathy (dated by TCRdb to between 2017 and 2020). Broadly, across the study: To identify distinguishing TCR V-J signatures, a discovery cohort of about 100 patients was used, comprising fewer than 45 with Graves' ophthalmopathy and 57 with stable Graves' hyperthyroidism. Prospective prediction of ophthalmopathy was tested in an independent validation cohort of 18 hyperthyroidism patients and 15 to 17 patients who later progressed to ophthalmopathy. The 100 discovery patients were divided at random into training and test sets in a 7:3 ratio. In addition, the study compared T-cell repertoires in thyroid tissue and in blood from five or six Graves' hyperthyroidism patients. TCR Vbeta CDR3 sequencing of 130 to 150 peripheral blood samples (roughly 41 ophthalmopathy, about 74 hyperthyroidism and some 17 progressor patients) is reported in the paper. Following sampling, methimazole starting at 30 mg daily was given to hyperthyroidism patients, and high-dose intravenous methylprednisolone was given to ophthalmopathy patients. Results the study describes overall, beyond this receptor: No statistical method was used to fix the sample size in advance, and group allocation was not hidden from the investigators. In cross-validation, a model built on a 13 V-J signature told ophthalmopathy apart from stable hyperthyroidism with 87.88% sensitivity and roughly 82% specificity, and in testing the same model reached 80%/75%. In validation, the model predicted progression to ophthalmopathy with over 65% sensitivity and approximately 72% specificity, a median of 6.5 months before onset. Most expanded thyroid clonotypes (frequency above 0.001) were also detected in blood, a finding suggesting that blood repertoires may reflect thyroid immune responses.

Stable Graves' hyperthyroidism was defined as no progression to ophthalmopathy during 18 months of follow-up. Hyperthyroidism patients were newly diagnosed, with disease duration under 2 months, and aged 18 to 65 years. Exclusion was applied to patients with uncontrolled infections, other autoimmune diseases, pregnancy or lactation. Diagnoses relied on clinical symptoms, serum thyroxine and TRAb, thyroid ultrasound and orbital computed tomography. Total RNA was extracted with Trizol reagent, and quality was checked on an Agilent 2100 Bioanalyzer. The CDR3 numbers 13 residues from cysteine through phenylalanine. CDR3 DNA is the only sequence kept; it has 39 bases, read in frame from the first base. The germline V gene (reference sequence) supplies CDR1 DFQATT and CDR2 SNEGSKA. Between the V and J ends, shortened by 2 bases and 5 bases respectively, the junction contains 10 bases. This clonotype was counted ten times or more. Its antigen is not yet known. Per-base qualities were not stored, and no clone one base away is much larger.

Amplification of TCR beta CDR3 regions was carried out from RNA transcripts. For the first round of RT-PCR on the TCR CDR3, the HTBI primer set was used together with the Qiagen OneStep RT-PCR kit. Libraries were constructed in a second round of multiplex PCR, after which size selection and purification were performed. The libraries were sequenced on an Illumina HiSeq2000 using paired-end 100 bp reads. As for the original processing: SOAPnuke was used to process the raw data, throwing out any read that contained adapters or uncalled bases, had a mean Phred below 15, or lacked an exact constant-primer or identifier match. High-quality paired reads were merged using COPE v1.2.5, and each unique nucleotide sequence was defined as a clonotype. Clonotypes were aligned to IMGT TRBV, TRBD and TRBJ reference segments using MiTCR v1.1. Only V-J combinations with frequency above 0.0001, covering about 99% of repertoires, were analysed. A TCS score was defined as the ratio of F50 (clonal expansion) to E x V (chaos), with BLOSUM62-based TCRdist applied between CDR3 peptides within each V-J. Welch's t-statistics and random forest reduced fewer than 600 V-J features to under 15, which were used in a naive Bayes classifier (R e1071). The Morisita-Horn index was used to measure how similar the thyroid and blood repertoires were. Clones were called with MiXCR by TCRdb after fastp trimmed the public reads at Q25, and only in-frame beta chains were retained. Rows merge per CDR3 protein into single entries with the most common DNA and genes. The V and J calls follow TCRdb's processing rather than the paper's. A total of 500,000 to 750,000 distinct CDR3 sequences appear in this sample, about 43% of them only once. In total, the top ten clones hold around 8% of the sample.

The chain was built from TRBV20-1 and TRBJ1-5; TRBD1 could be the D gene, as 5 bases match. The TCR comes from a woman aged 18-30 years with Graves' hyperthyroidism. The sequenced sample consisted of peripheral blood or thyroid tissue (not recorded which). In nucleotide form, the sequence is TGCAGTGCTAGACGTGGGGCGCATCAGCCCCAGCATTTT. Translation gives CSARRGAHQPQHF.